This T cell receptor beta chain appears in the sequencing data of a study of T cell responses to AZD1222 COVID-19 vaccine (dated by TCRdb to the early 2020s). As for the study more broadly: A total of around 240 trial participants underwent TCR sequencing, of whom about 200 had received two doses of AZD1222 and about 25 had received two doses of the MenACWY control vaccine. Trial participants were enrolled into age subgroups of 18-55, 56-69 and 70-plus years, which contained roughly 150, 30 and 60 TCR-sequenced participants, respectively.

Measured from the cysteine to the phenylalanine, the CDR3 is 14 residues long. Only the CDR3 part of the read is kept: 42 bases, read in frame from the first base. The germline V gene gives CDR1 as MDHEN and CDR2 as SYDVKM. Unmatched junction bases come to 6, with V trimmed by 5 bases and J by 4 bases. What the work shows at the level of the full study, not this receptor alone: Conclusions about previously exposed vaccinees are limited because only 5 or 6 AZD1222 recipients were SARS-CoV-2 seropositive at baseline. Most participants were white British and females outnumbered males, and the authors suggested that clonal diversity may have been underestimated. After two AZD1222 doses, spike-specific TCR breadth and depth were significantly higher than at day 0 and than in MenACWY recipients. Because no samples from the day 14 peak response were available, repertoires could be characterized only after the peak T cell response. In the small 56-69-year group, the increase in depth fell short of significance, most likely because of low power. Epitopes outside the regions mutated in the B.1.351 and B.1.1.7 variants were reportedly recognized by nearly half of the unique spike-specific TCRs. CD4 TCRs associated with the vaccine covered the entire spike protein, and the dominant responses were in regions 160-218 and 743-854.

What this sample's time point label stands for: about 28 days (+/-7) after the second vaccine dose. Interpreted using the paper, the treatment or condition label stands for: meningococcal conjugate vaccine given as trial control. Vaccinee samples came from UK trials COV001 and COV002, including a single-blind randomized controlled phase 2/3 trial of AZD1222 (ChAdOx1 nCoV-19) in healthy adults. For TCRbeta chain sequencing, PBMC samples were collected from trial participants at day 0 and at day 28 after the second dose. The CDR3 regions of human TCRbeta chains were subjected to immunosequencing. The study's processing was this. Repertoire TCRs were checked for matches against a reference library of SARS-CoV-2-specific TCRs that had been generated using the MIRA antigen-specificity platform. Breadth meant the fraction of unique TCRs that were SARS-CoV-2-associated, whereas depth meant the fraction of total T cells that were SARS-CoV-2-associated. Using the MIRA data, each spike-specific TCR was mapped to the spike region that the TCR reacts to and placed in a CD4 or CD8 class. Log10-transformed breadth and depth values were compared by one-way ANOVA with Sidak's multiple comparisons tests. Entries here come from immuneACCESS through TCRdb and include only in-frame sequences with V and J called. Some clones fail to appear in such tables; in the studies checked, an unresolved V gene covers under half of the shortfall, and the cause of the remainder is unknown. The V and J calls and clone size were taken over from that table, and D and trimming were inferred from the DNA. Within this sample are 50,000 to 65,000 clones, with about 93% of them counted one time only. 6.3% of the sample comes from the top ten.

Comment on this clone: Which antigen it targets is not known. No base quality information exists; no much larger clone differs at one position.

The specimen comprised peripheral blood, sampled 28 days after the second dose of the MenACWY control vaccine. The source is an adult who received the MenACWY meningococcal vaccine as a control. The sequence is built from TRBV28 and TRBJ1-2; TRBD1 agrees with 8 junctional bases. CDR3 reads: CASSLPQGAYGYTF. DNA sequence: TGTGCCAGCAGTCTCCCTCAGGGGGCCTATGGCTACACCTTC.